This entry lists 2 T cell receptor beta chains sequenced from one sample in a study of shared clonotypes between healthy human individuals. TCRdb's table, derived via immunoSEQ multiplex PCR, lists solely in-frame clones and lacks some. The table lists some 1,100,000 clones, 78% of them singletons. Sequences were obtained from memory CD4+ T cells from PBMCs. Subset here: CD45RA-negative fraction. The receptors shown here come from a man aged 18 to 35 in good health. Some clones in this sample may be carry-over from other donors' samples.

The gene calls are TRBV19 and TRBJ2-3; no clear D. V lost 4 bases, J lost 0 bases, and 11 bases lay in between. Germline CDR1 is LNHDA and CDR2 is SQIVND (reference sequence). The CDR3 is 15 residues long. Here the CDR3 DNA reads TGTGCCAGTAGTAGGCTTGGCCTTAGCACAGATACGCAGTATTTT. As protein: CASSRLGLSTDTQYF. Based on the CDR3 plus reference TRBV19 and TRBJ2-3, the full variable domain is DGGITQSPKYLFRKEGQNVTLSCEQNLNHDAMYWYRQDPGQGLRLIYYSQIVNDFQKGDIAEGYSVSREKKESFPLTVTSAQKNPTAFYLCASSRLGLSTDTQYFGPGTRLTVL.

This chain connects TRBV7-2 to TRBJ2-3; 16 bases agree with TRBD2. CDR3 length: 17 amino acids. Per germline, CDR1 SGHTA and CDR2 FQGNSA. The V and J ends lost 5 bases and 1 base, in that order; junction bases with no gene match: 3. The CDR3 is CASSLGLAGGGTDTQYF. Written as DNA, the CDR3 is TGTGCCAGCAGCCTGGGACTAGCGGGAGGGGGCACAGATACGCAGTATTTT.